This TCR beta chain emerged from a study of T cells in localized non-small cell lung cancer. Overall study findings and caveats: Only one tumor region was sequenced, so heterogeneity remains possible. The study linked higher blood T cell density to longer overall survival. Uninvolved adjacent lung had higher T cell clonality than tumor and all other tissues. Researchers found a median approximately 55 of the top 100 tumor clones in adjacent lung.

As regards this clone: No antigen is known for it.

This CDR3 has 13 residues. The V end lost 5 bases, the J end lost 7 bases, and 11 bases lay between the germline ends. Germline V gives CDR1 LNHDA, CDR2 SQIVND (reference sequence). Only in-frame clones appear in the TCRdb table, and some are missing; sequencing was by immunoSEQ multiplex PCR. Of 1,500 to 2,000 clones listed, 30% to 45% are singletons. This receptor was identified in a woman aged 35 to 70 with stage II lung adenocarcinoma. Sequencing used lung tumor tissue, obtained before any cancer treatment. The J gene is TRBJ2-2, the V gene TRBV19; tentative D call: TRBD1 (6 bases). The CDR3 spells CASSRDILGELFF. Written as DNA, the CDR3 is TGTGCCAGTAGTCGGGACATTCTCGGGGAGCTGTTTTTT.